The subject of this entry is one T cell receptor beta chain. The antigen is not known. Germline-derived CDR1 and CDR2 are SEHNR and FQNEAQ (reference sequence). CDR3 length: 16 amino acids. V was clipped by 1 base and J by 8 bases; unmatched bases: 11. Starting material of 500 to 600 ng total RNA yielded TCR beta cDNA via a constant-region primer. Three nested multiplex PCR rounds of slightly modified ARM-PCR generated TCR beta libraries. Running roughly 10 cycles apiece, the first two PCR rounds relied on TRBV1-TRBV30 forward primers together with a C-beta reverse primer. TCRdb re-called the multiplex PCR reads through MiXCR, storing one row per CDR3 protein. The data hold roughly 120,000 distinct CDR3 sequences, with 64% observed a single time. This entry comes from a study of tumor-infiltrating lymphocytes in primary liver carcinoma. General study results and limits: Compared with blood, tumor repertoires held significantly more in their top 250 clones.

It was from about 20-30 mg of unsorted bulk tissue that RNA and DNA were co-extracted. The origin of this receptor is a woman aged 55-69 years with primary liver carcinoma and hepatitis B virus infection. The J gene is TRBJ2-1, the V gene TRBV7-9; 7 nucleotides align to TRBD2. Sequencing input: liver tumor tissue from sampling region 3. Described subset: tumor region T3, left-lateral pole. CDR3 region: CASSLGSLAVGYEQFF. CDR3 coding DNA: TGTGCCAGCAGCTTAGGAAGCCTAGCGGTGGGGTATGAGCAGTTCTTC.